This T cell receptor beta chain stems from a study of control samples from healthy donors and cancer patients. The CDR3 runs 17 residues. Per the germline V gene, CDR1 is MNHEY and CDR2 is SVGEGT. With V trimmed by 2 bases and J by 3 bases, 10 bases remained unmatched. Libraries were prepared by immunoSEQ multiplex PCR; TCRdb keeps only in-frame clonotypes and omits some of them. Of 150,000 or so clones detected, around 92% appear once; the ten largest clones hold about 2.2%. This chain joins TRBV6-2 or TRBV6-3 and TRBJ1-5; TRBD1 aligns across 7 bases. The TCR sequence derives from a woman between 50 and 59 years old in good health. The specimen sequenced was blood. The CDR3 DNA is TGTGCCAGCAGTTACCTTCCTACAGGGGCCCACAATCAGCCCCAGCATTTT. It encodes CASSYLPTGAHNQPQHF.